What follows are 21 T cell receptor beta chains derived from one specimen sequenced in a study of CD8+CD57+ T cells in acquired aplastic anemia (dated by TCRdb to between 2018 and 2020). The instrument given in TCRdb is Illumina HiSeq 2000. TCR beta VDJ combination and CDR3 sequence profiling used genomic DNA as the template. TCRdb ran its own pipeline on the public reads, namely fastp trimming at Q25 and MiXCR clone calling, and kept in-frame beta chains. Rows are combined by CDR3 protein, so each entry shows the most common genes and DNA. Present in this sample are some 410,000 distinct CDR3 sequences, 55% to 75% of which were seen just once. The ten largest clonotypes hold 3% to 4.5% of the sample. The source material was sorted CD4+, CD8+, or CD8+CD57+ T cells (not recorded which) from PBMCs. The receptors originated from a human donor in good health, serving as a control.

This chain connects TRBV7-2 to TRBJ2-7; no definite D call. Germline CDR1 and CDR2: SGHTA and FQGNSA. The germline V and J ends were trimmed by 5 bases and 3 bases, with 11 bases remaining between them. The CDR3 has 13 amino acids. The CDR3 loop reads CASSRKTLYEQYF. DNA for the CDR3: TGTGCCAGCAGCCGGAAGACTCTCTACGAGCAGTACTTC.

V gene TRBV5-6 combines with J gene TRBJ2-7, with D possibly being TRBD2 (5 bases). The germline gives CDR1 SGHDT, CDR2 YYEEEE. CDR3 length equals 13 residues. Trimming pared 4 bases from V and 5 bases from J, leaving 13 bases between. This CDR3 reads CASSLAGKHEQYF. In DNA form, the CDR3 reads TGTGCCAGCAGCCTTGCCGGGAAGCACGAGCAGTACTTC.

This clonotype has only a few counts. The CDR3 carries no conserved terminal phenylalanine or tryptophan, so it likely arises from a read error. The chain is built from TRBV10-1 and TRBJ1-1; D is ambiguous. Trimming stripped 5 bases from V and 4 bases from J, with 11 bases between. Looked up from germline, CDR1 is WNHNN and CDR2 is SYGVQD (reference sequence). This CDR3 is 13 amino acids long. CDR3 sequence (DNA): TGCGCCAGCAGTCCCCACGGGAGCACTGAAGCTTTCCTT. It is translated as CASSPHGSTEAFL.

V gene TRBV4-2 combines with J gene TRBJ1-1; tentative D call: TRBD1 (6 bases). Per germline, CDR1 LGHNA and CDR2 YNFKEQ. The CDR3 runs 14 residues. Trimming removed 7 bases at V and 5 bases at J, with 17 bases between. The CDR3 bases are TGTGCCAGCAATTTACAGGGACGTGGGACTGAAGCTTTCTTT. This sequence encodes CASNLQGRGTEAFF.

A note on this clonotype: One end of the junction does not line up with germline, which may come from a read error. CDR3 DNA: TGTGCCAGCAGCTTAGTAGCGGGGGAGCAGCACTTC. It yields the protein CASSLVAGEQHF. The chain recombines TRBV7-2 with TRBJ2-7, with 9 positions matching TRBD2. The CDR3 has 12 amino acids. From germline, CDR1 is SGHTA and CDR2 FQGNSA. Full variable domain (rest looked up from reference TRBV7-2 and TRBJ2-7): GAGVSQSPSNKVTEKGKDVELRCDPISGHTALYWYRQSLGQGLEFLIYFQGNSAPDKSGLPSDRFSAERTGGSVSTLTIQRTQQEDSAVYLCASSLVAGEQHFGPGTRLTVT.

This rearrangement joins TRBV10-3 to TRBJ2-7; TRBD2 agrees at 9 bases. Germline lookup yields CDR1 ENHRY and CDR2 SYGVKD. After removal of 1 base from V and 3 bases from J, the junction contained 4 bases not matched to a gene. The CDR3 loop spans 15 amino acids. The chain's CDR3 is CAISEWHSGGYEQYF. CDR3 nucleotide sequence: TGTGCCATCAGTGAGTGGCATAGCGGGGGCTACGAGCAGTACTTC.

Turning to this clonotype: Mismatch with germline at one junction end may stem from a read error. The chain couples TRBV7-2 to TRBJ2-2, with 7 bases fitting TRBD2. This CDR3 is built from 14 residues. Germline CDR1 is SGHTA and CDR2 is FQGNSA. The CDR3 spells CASSPSPRGGGLFF. The CDR3 nucleotides read TGTGCCAGCAGCCCGTCGCCCCGCGGCGGGGGGCTGTTTTTT.

V gene TRBV20-1 combines with J gene TRBJ1-2; D uncertain. CDR3 size: 13 residues. Between the trimmed V and J ends, which lost 6 bases and 7 bases, there was a span of 18 bases. CDR1 and CDR2 from the germline V gene are DFQATT and SNEGSKA (reference sequence). The CDR3 here is CSARRSPNTGYTF. The CDR3, as DNA: TGCAGTGCCAGAAGGAGCCCGAACACTGGCTACACCTTC.

The V and J genes are TRBV20-1 and TRBJ1-1; TRBD1 aligns across 8 bases. Germline-derived CDR1 and CDR2 are DFQATT and SNEGSKA (reference sequence). This CDR3 has 15 residues. V shed 5 bases, J shed 4 bases, and the junction held 12 bases outside the gene matches. Here the CDR3 reads CSARGQGMESTEAFF. DNA for the CDR3: TGCAGTGCTCGCGGACAGGGCATGGAGAGCACTGAAGCTTTCTTT.

The table lists this clonotype with a count of one. V and J are TRBV2 and TRBJ1-2, with no clear D. Germline-derived CDR1 and CDR2 are SNHLY and FYNNEI. The CDR3 loop spans 12 amino acids. Trimming took 11 bases from V and 5 from J, leaving 15 bases between them. CDR3 bases: TGTGCCCGCATCGGGCAGGAGTATGGCTACACCTTC. It is translated as CARIGQEYGYTF.

This clonotype was picked up one time. It is likely a read error, because the conserved phenylalanine at the end of the CDR3 is missing. The CDR3 bases are TGTGCCAGTAGTATAATAGCTAACTATGGCTACACCCAC. Protein sequence: CASSIIANYGYTH. This rearrangement joins TRBV7-6 to TRBJ1-2; D ambiguous. This CDR3 region has 13 residues. V dropped 9 bases and J dropped 0 bases, with 11 bases sitting between them. Germline V lookup: CDR1 SGHVS, CDR2 FNYEAQ.

In this sample, this clonotype turned up a few times. The CDR3 DNA reads as TGTGCCTGGAGTGTAGGGCGGAGAGGAGGTTATGGCTACACCTTC. This codes for CAWSVGRRGGYGYTF. This chain joins TRBV30 and TRBJ1-2, with D unclear. The V gene's germline CDR1 is GTSNPN and CDR2 SVGIG (reference sequence). Trimming removed 0 bases from V and 5 bases from J, with 16 bases in between. The CDR3 consists of 15 residues. The whole variable domain, filled in from reference TRBV30 and TRBJ1-2, reads SQTIHQWPATLVQPVGSPLSLECTVEGTSNPNLYWYRQAAGRGLQLLFYSVGIGQISSEVPQNLSASRPQDRQFILSSKKLLLSDSGFYLCAWSVGRRGGYGYTFGSGTRLTVV.

This chain connects TRBV9 to TRBJ1-4; TRBD1 might be the D (6 bases). This CDR3 spans 14 amino acids. Germline loops: CDR1 SGDLS, CDR2 YYNGEE. Trimming removed 8 bases at V and 16 bases at J, with 27 bases between. The DNA for the CDR3 is TGTGCCAGTAGTATAAGGGGGTTGGGGGAAAATCCGTTTTTT. Its protein product is CASSIRGLGENPFF.

This clonotype occurred many times. The gene calls are TRBV7-2 and TRBJ1-4; 7 bases align to TRBD1. V gave up 4 bases and J gave up 0 bases; unmatched junction bases: 2. CDR1 is SGHTA and CDR2 is FQGNSA in the germline V gene. CDR3 length: 15 amino acids. The CDR3 spells CASSSTGATNEKLFF. For the CDR3, the DNA is TGTGCCAGCAGCTCAACAGGGGCAACTAATGAAAAACTGTTTTTT.

The chain employs TRBV20-1 and TRBJ1-5; no clear D gene. The CDR3 has 13 residues. The ends were cut back, 8 bases at V and 11 bases at J, with 22 bases in the middle. From germline, CDR1 is DFQATT and CDR2 SNEGSKA (reference sequence). CDR3 sequence: CSHWRIDLGTQHF. The CDR3 DNA follows: TGCAGTCACTGGCGGATCGATCTTGGAACCCAGCATTTT.

This sequence joins TRBV20-1 and TRBJ2-1; the match to TRBD2 covers 9 bases. Looked up from germline, CDR1 is DFQATT and CDR2 is SNEGSKA (reference sequence). The CDR3 covers 14 residues. The trim removed 3 bases at V and 8 bases at J, leaving 8 bases unmatched. Here the CDR3 DNA reads TGCAGTGCTAGGACGGGACTAGCTACGGATGAGCAGTTCTTC. It translates to CSARTGLATDEQFF.

This clonotype was found many times. V gene TRBV10-3 combines with J gene TRBJ2-3; TRBD1 aligns across 9 bases. CDR3 size: 15 residues. Germline-derived CDR1 and CDR2 are ENHRY and SYGVKD. V shed 7 bases, J shed 5 bases, and the junction held 10 bases outside the gene matches. The CDR3: CAITSPGQGRDTQYF. CDR3 nucleotides: TGTGCCATCACTTCCCCGGGACAGGGTAGAGATACGCAGTATTTT.

This rearrangement joins TRBV12-3 or TRBV12-4 to TRBJ1-4; 9 bases match TRBD1. V shed 6 bases and J 5 bases; nucleotides not matched to a gene: 10. The CDR3 consists of 16 residues. The CDR3 spells CASSEADRGANEKLFF. Here the CDR3 DNA reads TGTGCCAGCAGCGAGGCCGACAGGGGGGCAAATGAAAAACTGTTTTTT.

Of note for this clonotype: A read error may produce the germline difference seen at one junction end. The genes are TRBV7-2 and TRBJ1-3; 11 bases match TRBD1. This CDR3 has 16 residues. Per the germline V gene, CDR1 is SGHTA and CDR2 is FQGNSA. The CDR3: CASSLARTGGMNTIHF. Here the CDR3 DNA reads TGTGCCAGCAGCTTAGCGCGGACAGGGGGCATGAACACCATACATTTT. Looking up the rest from reference TRBV7-2 and TRBJ1-3 gives the full variable domain: GAGVSQSPSNKVTEKGKDVELRCDPISGHTALYWYRQSLGQGLEFLIYFQGNSAPDKSGLPSDRFSAERTGGSVSTLTIQRTQQEDSAVYLCASSLARTGGMNTIHFGEGSWLTVV.

This clonotype has at least ten counts. This chain connects TRBV7-9 to TRBJ2-1; D ambiguous. CDR1 and CDR2 from the germline V gene are SEHNR and FQNEAQ (reference sequence). There are 16 residues in the CDR3. Trimming stripped 2 bases from V and 0 bases from J, with 11 bases between. The chain's CDR3 is CASSLFLSHSYNEQFF. In DNA, the CDR3 is TGTGCCAGCAGCTTATTTTTGTCCCACTCCTACAATGAGCAGTTCTTC. Variable domain in full (rest from reference TRBV7-9 and TRBJ2-1): DTGVSQNPRHKITKRGQNVTFRCDPISEHNRLYWYRQTLGQGPEFLTYFQNEAQLEKSRLLSDRFSAERPKGSFSTLEIQRTEQGDSAMYLCASSLFLSHSYNEQFFGPGTRLTVL.

This clonotype has a count of ten or more. The chain is built from TRBV6-4 and TRBJ1-5; D is undetermined. This CDR3 is 13 amino acids long. Between the trimmed V and J ends, which lost 9 bases and 4 bases, there was a span of 13 bases. Germline assignment: CDR1 MRHNA and CDR2 SNTAGT. Here the CDR3 reads CARVQWPNQPQHF. CDR3 coding DNA: TGTGCCAGGGTTCAGTGGCCTAATCAGCCCCAGCATTTT.